These 31 T cell receptor beta chains were sequenced from one sample in a study of cytomegalovirus exposure and HLA in healthy donors. PCR primers comprised 60 Vbeta and 13 Jbeta primers. TCRdb's copy holds only in-frame clones and misses some; the assay was immunoSEQ multiplex PCR. The repertoire holds approximately 190,000 clones, with around 83% as singletons. Sequences were obtained from PBMCs. The origin of the receptors is a man aged 40-55 years in good health and CMV-seropositive.

J is TRBJ1-1 and V is TRBV6-5; TRBD1 matches at 11 bases. The CDR3 runs to 16 residues. With V trimmed by 2 bases and J by 10 bases, 12 bases remained unmatched. Germline-derived CDR1 and CDR2 are MNHEY and SVGAGI. CDR3 coding DNA: TGTGCCAGCAGTTACCTGGGGACAGGGGGTAATCGTGGAGCTTTCTTT. It codes for CASSYLGTGGNRGAFF.

The chain recombines TRBV6-6 with TRBJ1-5; the match to TRBD1 covers 8 bases. The ends lost 6 bases at V and 3 bases at J; junction bases unmatched: 4. The CDR3 sequence is 14 residues long. Germline V gene data show CDR1 as MNHNY and CDR2 as SVGAGI (reference sequence). CDR3 nucleotide sequence: TGTGCCAGCAGCCAGGGACAGGACAATCAGCCCCAGCATTTT. Amino acids: CASSQGQDNQPQHF.

This clone was seen more than once but under ten times. The sample has other DNA sequences that encode this CDR3 too. The chain has TRBV14 and TRBJ1-1; weak D call: TRBD1 (5 bases). Germline-derived CDR1 and CDR2 are SGHDN and FVKESK. The V end was cut by 0 bases, the J end by 1 base, with 18 bases between. This CDR3 comprises 18 residues. The CDR3, as DNA: TGTGCCAGCAGCCAAGATCTGATCGGGCAGGGAAAGAACACTGAAGCTTTCTTT. This gives the protein CASSQDLIGQGKNTEAFF. Based on the CDR3 plus reference TRBV14 and TRBJ1-1, the full variable domain is EAGVTQFPSHSVIEKGQTVTLRCDPISGHDNLYWYRRVMGKEIKFLLHFVKESKQDESGMPNNRFLAERTGGTYSTLKVQPAELEDSGVYFCASSQDLIGQGKNTEAFFGQGTRLTVV.

The J gene is TRBJ2-3, the V gene TRBV7-8, with 11 bases that match TRBD2. The CDR3 has 16 amino acids. J gave up 5 bases and V 5 bases, and 9 bases lay outside the gene matches. Per the germline V gene, CDR1 is SGHVS and CDR2 is FQNEAQ. CDR3 in DNA: TGTGCCAGCAGCCACTGGACTAGCGGGCGCGGAGATACGCAGTATTTT. Translating gives CASSHWTSGRGDTQYF.

The chain couples TRBV11-2 to TRBJ1-1; D is ambiguous. Trimming removed 0 bases at V and 4 bases at J, with 9 bases between. Germline assignment: CDR1 SGHAT and CDR2 FQNNGV. CDR3 length: 14 amino acids. Here the CDR3 reads CASSLDMISTEAFF. The CDR3 nucleotides read TGTGCCAGCAGCTTAGACATGATTAGCACTGAAGCTTTCTTT.

This chain uses TRBV19 with TRBJ2-1; 13 bases are shared with TRBD2. The CDR3 consists of 15 residues. The ends lost 6 bases at V and 3 bases at J; junction bases unmatched: 2. In germline, CDR1 is LNHDA, CDR2 SQIVND (reference sequence). The CDR3 loop is CASSRLAGGYNEQFF. CDR3 coding DNA: TGTGCCAGTAGCAGACTAGCGGGGGGCTACAATGAGCAGTTCTTC.

Worth noting for this clone: The junction shows a germline mismatch at one end, possibly a read error. The same CDR3 arises from other DNA sequences in this sample as well. The chain uses TRBV2 and TRBJ1-2; 8 bases agree with TRBD1. The CDR3 spans 16 residues. The germline V gene has CDR1 SNHLY and CDR2 FYNNEI. In nucleotides, the CDR3 is TGTGCCAGCAGCGAAGCCTTCCAGGGGGCCCCAGATGGCTACACCTTC. Translating gives CASSEAFQGAPDGYTF.

This chain links TRBV19 with TRBJ2-6; possible D gene TRBD1, 6 bases. This CDR3 has 15 residues. The ends were cut back, 6 bases at V and 4 bases at J, with 13 bases in the middle. CDR1 and CDR2 (germline): LNHDA, SQIVND (reference sequence). The CDR3 region has the DNA TGTGCCAGTAGACCGACAGGTGGGGGGGCCAACGTCCTGACTTTC. Protein sequence: CASRPTGGGANVLTF.

The chain carries TRBV6-5 and TRBJ1-1; 10 bases are a match to TRBD1. V was clipped by 6 bases and J by 7 bases; unmatched bases: 8. The CDR3 has 14 amino acids. Germline V gene lookup returns CDR1 MNHEY and CDR2 SVGAGI. The CDR3 here is CASSRGDRGIEAFF. CDR3 in DNA: TGTGCCAGCAGCCGAGGGGACAGGGGCATTGAAGCTTTCTTT.

The chain has TRBV5-1 and TRBJ2-7; D is perhaps TRBD2 (6 bases). The CDR3 covers 15 residues. Germline-derived CDR1 and CDR2 are SGHRS and YFSETQ. Trimming stripped 0 bases from V and 1 base from J, with 11 bases between. The CDR3 DNA reads as TGCGCCAGCAGCTTGGCCCGCGGGGTTTCCTACGAGCAGTACTTC. It encodes CASSLARGVSYEQYF.

This clone was picked up one time. V and J are TRBV27 and TRBJ1-1; D is uncertain. The CDR3 runs to 13 residues. Trimming removed 2 bases from V and 7 bases from J, with 11 bases in between. The germline CDR1 and CDR2 sequences are MNHEY and SMNVEV (reference sequence). The CDR3 sequence: CASSLLDRDEAFF. As DNA, the CDR3 is TGTGCCAGCAGTTTACTAGACCGGGATGAAGCTTTCTTT.

In regard to this clone: Within the sample, other DNA sequences also encode this same CDR3. The rearrangement links TRBV5-1 to TRBJ1-5; no reliable D call. Trimming shortened V by 0 bases and J by 3 bases, and 13 bases separated the two germline ends. The germline V gene encodes CDR1 SGHRS and CDR2 YFSETQ. The CDR3 sequence is 16 residues long. The CDR3 reads CASSLGAGGPNQPQHF. CDR3 in DNA: TGCGCCAGCAGCTTGGGGGCGGGAGGGCCCAATCAGCCCCAGCATTTT.

This sequence joins TRBV5-4 and TRBJ1-2; D not certain. CDR1 SGHNT and CDR2 YYREEE come from the germline V gene (reference sequence). The germline V and J ends were trimmed by 4 bases and 1 base, with 14 bases remaining between them. The CDR3 extends over 15 amino acids. CDR3: CASSPAGEGNYGYTF. CDR3 DNA sequence: TGTGCCAGCAGCCCCGCCGGGGAGGGTAACTATGGCTACACCTTC.

V is TRBV11-1 and J is TRBJ2-1; 7 positions match TRBD2. This CDR3 region has 17 residues. Per the germline V gene, CDR1 is SGHAT and CDR2 is FQDESV (reference sequence). J was trimmed by 0 bases and V by 5 bases; bases with no gene match: 10. The CDR3 DNA reads as TGTGCCAGCAGCCCCGGAGGGCGGGAGAGCTCCTACAATGAGCAGTTCTTC. Translating gives CASSPGGRESSYNEQFF.

The V gene is TRBV27, the J gene TRBJ2-7; TRBD1 might be the D (5 bases). Per germline, CDR1 MNHEY and CDR2 SMNVEV (reference sequence). The CDR3 is 15 amino acids. V lost 8 bases and J lost 3, with 20 bases in between. The CDR3 coding sequence is TGTGCCAGCGGCTTTAGGCCCTCAGGGAACTACGAGCAGTACTTC. It translates to CASGFRPSGNYEQYF.

In this sample, this clone turned up once. The V and J genes are TRBV6-1 and TRBJ2-1; no clear D gene. Germline V CDR1 and CDR2: MNHNS, SASEGT. Trimming took 5 bases from V and 3 from J, leaving 14 bases between them. The CDR3 consists of 15 residues. CDR3 sequence: CASSSSTLYYNEQFF. CDR3 bases: TGTGCCAGCAGTTCGAGCACCCTCTACTACAATGAGCAGTTCTTC.

This chain connects TRBV5-6 to TRBJ2-7, with D perhaps TRBD1 (6 bases). Trimming shortened V by 0 bases and J by 2 bases, and 9 bases separated the two germline ends. Germline V gene data show CDR1 as SGHDT and CDR2 as YYEEEE. The CDR3 runs to 14 residues. CDR3 nucleotides: TGTGCCAGCAGCTTGGGACAGGTAGCCTACGAGCAGTACTTC. Protein: CASSLGQVAYEQYF.

The V call is TRBV5-1, the J call TRBJ2-2; 12 bases align to TRBD2. Germline V CDR1 and CDR2: SGHRS, YFSETQ. V dropped 5 bases and J dropped 9; count of bases not matched to a gene: 5. This CDR3 comprises 14 residues. The CDR3 spells CASSQTSGSWELFF. The CDR3 DNA reads TGCGCCAGCAGTCAGACTAGCGGGAGCTGGGAGCTGTTTTTT.

The chain combines TRBV6-1 with TRBJ2-3, with 14 bases identical to TRBD2. Germline values: CDR1 MNHNS, CDR2 SASEGT. After removal of 5 bases from V and 13 bases from J, the junction contained 11 bases not matched to a gene. The CDR3 spans 15 residues. Written as DNA, the CDR3 is TGTGCCAGCAGTAAAACGACTAGCGGGAGGGCCAGTGAGTATTTT. Protein: CASSKTTSGRASEYF.

J is TRBJ2-1 and V is TRBV11-2; TRBD2 matches at 11 bases. The CDR3 loop spans 19 amino acids. CDR1 and CDR2 from the germline V gene are SGHAT and FQNNGV. V lost 1 base and J lost 6; bases outside the gene matches: 14. The CDR3 DNA reads as TGTGCCAGCAGCTTAGTATCTTCTACTAGCGGGAGTTCAGTCAATGAGCAGTTCTTC. Its translation: CASSLVSSTSGSSVNEQFF. The full variable domain, in which reference TRBV11-2 and TRBJ2-1 provide the parts outside the CDR3, is EAGVAQSPRYKIIEKRQSVAFWCNPISGHATLYWYQQILGQGPKLLIQFQNNGVVDDSQLPKDRFSAERLKGVDSTLKIQPAKLEDSAVYLCASSLVSSTSGSSVNEQFFGPGTRLTVL.

The V and J genes are TRBV19 and TRBJ2-3; D is perhaps TRBD2 (5 bases). Germline V gene sequence: CDR1 LNHDA, CDR2 SQIVND (reference sequence). The CDR3 covers 13 residues. Between the trimmed V and J ends, which lost 3 bases and 8 bases, there was a span of 12 bases. CDR3 protein: CASSIGGLGTQYF. The CDR3 DNA reads as TGTGCCAGTAGTATCGGCGGGTTGGGTACGCAGTATTTT.

The V call is TRBV7-6, the J call TRBJ2-7; 9 bases are a match to TRBD1. Looked up from germline, CDR1 is SGHVS and CDR2 is FNYEAQ. There are 13 residues in the CDR3. V trimming: 3 bases; J trimming: 5 bases; junction bases outside the gene matches: 2. CDR3 coding DNA: TGTGCCAGCAGCTTGGGACAGGGCCACGAGCAGTACTTC. It is translated as CASSLGQGHEQYF. The full variable domain, completed using reference TRBV7-6 and TRBJ2-7, is GAGVSQSPRYKVTKRGQDVALRCDPISGHVSLYWYRQALGQGPEFLTYFNYEAQQDKSGLPNDRFSAERPEGSISTLTIQRTEQRDSAMYRCASSLGQGHEQYFGPGTRLTVT.

The CDR3 sequence: CASSFDRARSYEQYF. CDR3 in DNA: TGTGCCAGCAGCTTCGACAGGGCTCGCTCCTACGAGCAGTACTTC. The chain recombines TRBV7-2 with TRBJ2-7; 7 bases line up with TRBD1. The CDR3 spans 15 residues. Germline V CDR1 and CDR2: SGHTA, FQGNSA. V shed 3 bases and J 0 bases; nucleotides not matched to a gene: 5.

V is TRBV7-9 and J is TRBJ1-2, with D tentatively TRBD1 (5 bases). Germline loops: CDR1 SEHNR, CDR2 FQNEAQ (reference sequence). The V gene lost 5 bases and the J gene lost 3 bases, with 10 bases spanning the gap. The CDR3 contains 13 residues. The DNA for the CDR3 is TGTGCCAGCAGCGGAGGGACGGACTATGGCTACACCTTC. It translates to CASSGGTDYGYTF.

The chain employs TRBV5-1 and TRBJ2-2, with 10 nucleotides matching TRBD1. From germline, CDR1 is SGHRS and CDR2 YFSETQ. Losses at the gene ends were 4 bases for V and 6 bases for J; bases not matched to a gene: 3. This CDR3 has 14 amino acids. As DNA, the CDR3 is TGCGCCAGCAGCATAGGGACAGGGGCCGGGGAGCTGTTTTTT. It translates to CASSIGTGAGELFF.

V usage is TRBV5-4 and J usage is TRBJ1-1, with D possibly matching TRBD1 (6 bases). The CDR3 is made up of 14 amino acids. V lost 4 bases to trimming and J lost 0 bases, with 10 bases between them. CDR1 and CDR2 from the germline V gene are SGHNT and YYREEE (reference sequence). This CDR3 reads CASSTSGVNTEAFF. The CDR3 DNA reads TGTGCCAGCAGCACGTCAGGGGTGAACACTGAAGCTTTCTTT. The full variable domain, rest sourced from reference TRBV5-4 and TRBJ1-1, is ETGVTQSPTHLIKTRGQQVTLRCSSQSGHNTVSWYQQALGQGPQFIFQYYREEENGRGNFPPRFSGLQFPNYSSELNVNALELDDSALYLCASSTSGVNTEAFFGQGTRLTVV.

Comment on this clone: An end of the junction does not agree with germline; a read error may underlie this. Other DNA sequences in the same sample also yield this CDR3. CDR3 sequence reads: CASSEFAGAYEQYF. The DNA for the CDR3 is TGCGCCAGCAGTGAATTTGCAGGCGCCTACGAGCAGTACTTC. The J gene is TRBJ2-7, the V gene TRBV6-1; no firm D call. Germline CDR1 reads MNHNS; CDR2 reads SASEGT. The CDR3 covers 14 residues.

The chain carries TRBV7-9 and TRBJ1-3, with 9 bases lining up with TRBD1. CDR3 length: 16 residues. CDR1 and CDR2 (germline): SEHNR, FQNEAQ (reference sequence). With 4 bases clipped from V and 7 bases from J, the junction kept 11 bases outside the gene matches. The DNA for the CDR3 is TGTGCCAGCAGCTCACCGTTAGGACAGGGGAGGAACACCATATATTTT. This gives the protein CASSSPLGQGRNTIYF.

The chain employs TRBV4-2 and TRBJ2-3; weak D call: TRBD2 (6 bases). Between the trimmed V and J ends, which lost 0 bases and 4 bases, there was a span of 14 bases. CDR1 LGHNA and CDR2 YNFKEQ come from the germline V gene. The CDR3 has 16 amino acids. In nucleotides, the CDR3 is TGTGCCAGCAGCCAAGATTATTGGGGGGAAGCAGATACGCAGTATTTT. It is translated as CASSQDYWGEADTQYF.

The rearrangement uses TRBV18 and TRBJ2-5; 9 nucleotides align to TRBD2. The ends lost 2 bases at V and 3 bases at J; junction bases unmatched: 10. The CDR3 has 17 amino acids. Germline values: CDR1 KGHSH, CDR2 LQKENI. DNA for the CDR3: TGTGCCAGCTCACCAACAACGGCTAGCGGGATTAAAGAGACCCAGTACTTC. This gives the protein CASSPTTASGIKETQYF.

The chain uses TRBV7-7 and TRBJ2-1; no clear D. CDR1 and CDR2 (germline): SSHAT, FNYEAQ (reference sequence). The CDR3 runs to 14 residues. The V end lost 5 bases, the J end lost 4 bases, and 12 bases lay between the germline ends. Written as DNA, the CDR3 is TGTGCCAGCAGCGCAACTACCGGATACAATGAGCAGTTCTTC. Translating gives CASSATTGYNEQFF.